The 15 T cell receptor beta chains listed next were all sequenced from one sample in a study of tumor and adjacent non-tumor tissue in lung cancer. The library came from three nested PCR rounds adapted from ARM-PCR protocols. TCRdb redid the calling of the multiplex PCR reads with MiXCR, one entry per CDR3 protein. The sample has 200,000 to 250,000 distinct CDR3 sequences; about two thirds are singletons. This sample's RNA came from whole unsorted tissue. Sequenced sample: lung tumor tissue. All receptors derive from a man in his sixties with non-small cell lung cancer.

Notes on this clonotype: A read error may account for a junction end that differs from germline. The chain uses TRBV5-1 and TRBJ2-5; TRBD2 matches 7 bases. This CDR3 spans 12 amino acids. Germline V lookup: CDR1 SGHRS, CDR2 YFSETQ. As DNA, the CDR3 is TGCGCCAGCAACTTGGAAGCGGGAACCCAGTACTTC. The encoded protein is CASNLEAGTQYF.

Details on this clonotype: It may be a read error: a sequence one base away is much more abundant. The chain links TRBV5-6 to TRBJ2-1; tentatively, D is TRBD1 (6 bases). The CDR3 is 14 amino acids. Germline V lookup: CDR1 SGHDT, CDR2 YYEEEE. CDR3 protein: CVSSLAGTSNEQFF. The CDR3 coding sequence is TGTGTCAGCAGCTTGGCCGGGACATCGAATGAGCAGTTCTTC.

This clonotype occurred a few times. The chain joins TRBV4-3 to TRBJ1-3; D remains ambiguous. Germline lookup yields CDR1 LGHNA and CDR2 YSLEER. This CDR3 comprises 13 residues. V gave up 0 bases and J gave up 5 bases, with 5 bases separating them. As DNA, the CDR3 is TGCGCCAGCAGCCAAGAATCCCGAAACACCATATATTTT. It translates to CASSQESRNTIYF.

The chain couples TRBV5-1 to TRBJ2-3; 9 positions agree with TRBD2. After removal of 5 bases from V and 4 bases from J, the junction contained 5 bases not matched to a gene. Per the germline V gene, CDR1 is SGHRS and CDR2 is YFSETQ. This CDR3 has 14 residues. The CDR3 loop reads CASRVASGADTQYF. In DNA form, the CDR3 reads TGCGCCAGCAGGGTCGCTAGCGGGGCAGATACGCAGTATTTT.

The chain joins TRBV4-2 to TRBJ1-2, with 10 bases identical to TRBD1. CDR1 and CDR2 (germline): LGHNA, YNFKEQ. Unmatched junction bases numbered 14, after V lost 1 base and J lost 9 bases. The CDR3 is 17 residues long. This chain's CDR3 is CASSQGTGGASIESYTF. The CDR3 region has the DNA TGTGCCAGCAGCCAAGGGACAGGGGGTGCCTCTATAGAGAGCTACACCTTC.

This clonotype came up a few times. At one end the junction does not follow the germline gene, possibly because of a read error. This rearrangement joins TRBV20-1 to TRBJ1-5, with D possibly matching TRBD1 (6 bases). This CDR3 is built from 14 residues. From germline, CDR1 is DFQATT and CDR2 SNEGSKA (reference sequence). The CDR3 region is CSARDSDRTQLVYF. The CDR3 DNA is TGCAGTGCTAGAGATTCGGACAGAACTCAATTGGTGTATTTT.

A remark on this clonotype: One base away lies a much larger clone, so this may be a sequencing read error. This sequence joins TRBV10-2 and TRBJ2-5; 12 nucleotides line up with TRBD2. From germline, CDR1 is WSHSY and CDR2 SAAADI. The CDR3 covers 15 residues. The DNA of the CDR3 is TGCGCCAGCAGCCGGATTCTAGCGGGAGGGGAGACCGAGTACTTC. As protein: CASSRILAGGETEYF.

As for this clonotype: At one boundary the junction diverges from the germline segment, which might be a read error. J is TRBJ1-2 and V is TRBV11-2; tentative D call: TRBD1 (6 bases). This CDR3 has 14 amino acids. Germline assignment: CDR1 SGHAT and CDR2 FQNNGV. This CDR3 is CVSSPDRHSYGYTF. The CDR3 nucleotides read TGTGTCAGCAGCCCTGACAGGCACAGCTATGGCTACACCTTC.

Notes on this clonotype: One junction end disagrees with the germline gene, perhaps due to a read error. The genes are TRBV20-1 and TRBJ2-7, with a possible D match to TRBD1 (6 bases). The CDR3 runs 10 residues. Looked up from germline, CDR1 is DFQATT and CDR2 is SNEGSKA (reference sequence). CDR3 region: CRERGDKQYF. CDR3 DNA: TGCAGGGAGAGAGGGGACAAGCAGTACTTT.

A note on this clonotype: It may be a read error: a sequence one base away is much more abundant. The gene calls are TRBV20-1 and TRBJ1-4; D call uncertain. Looked up from germline, CDR1 is DFQATT and CDR2 is SNEGSKA (reference sequence). There are 14 residues in the CDR3. The V and J ends lost 7 bases and 1 base respectively, with 13 bases between them. The CDR3 region has the DNA TGCAGTGTTAGGGAGTCGGTAACTAATGAAAAACTGTTTTTT. This gives the protein CSVRESVTNEKLFF.

This clonotype was seen once. A clone one base away is much larger, so this may be a read error. The gene calls are TRBV4-1 and TRBJ2-3; 12 nucleotides match TRBD2. Germline V lookup: CDR1 MGHRA, CDR2 YSYEKL. This CDR3 region has 17 residues. With V trimmed by 0 bases and J by 6 bases, 7 bases remained unmatched. The CDR3 protein is CASSQDRPSGRADTQYF. The CDR3 DNA reads as TGCGCCAGCAGCCAAGATCGGCCTAGCGGGAGGGCGGATACGCAGTATTTT.

In the case of this clonotype: The junction differs from germline at one of its ends, possibly a read error. V and J are TRBV11-1 and TRBJ1-4, with no clear D. This CDR3 is 15 amino acids long. Looked up from germline, CDR1 is SGHAT and CDR2 is FQDESV (reference sequence). This CDR3 reads CANSPRREASEKMFF. For the CDR3, the DNA is TGTGCCAACAGCCCTCGTCGTGAGGCGTCTGAAAAAATGTTTTTT.

With respect to this clonotype: A much larger clone lies one base from this, so it may be a read error. CDR3 residues: CASISDTTTNEKLFF. In nucleotides, the CDR3 is TGTGCCAGCATATCGGACACCACAACTAATGAAAAACTGTTTTTT. V is TRBV6-5 and J is TRBJ1-4; tentatively, D is TRBD1 (5 bases). V gave up 7 bases and J gave up 0 bases, with 12 bases separating them. This CDR3 is 15 amino acids long. The germline V gene encodes CDR1 MNHEY and CDR2 SVGAGI.

Remarks on this clonotype: One junction end does not reproduce the germline sequence, and a read error may be involved. The chain links TRBV6-5 to TRBJ1-2; TRBD1 agrees at 7 bases. Germline V gene lookup returns CDR1 MNHEY and CDR2 SVGAGI. The CDR3 runs 13 residues. The CDR3 loop is CAGRTGQCYGYTF. The DNA of the CDR3 is TGTGCCGGCAGGACGGGACAGTGCTATGGCTACACCTTC.

As for this clonotype: At one of its ends the junction is not consistent with the germline gene, which may arise from a read error. J is TRBJ2-2 and V is TRBV12-3 or TRBV12-4, with D maybe TRBD2 (5 bases). The CDR3 is made up of 14 amino acids. In DNA form, the CDR3 reads TGTACCAGCCGTCCCGGAGGCAAAACCGGGGAGCTGTTTTTT. It yields the protein CTSRPGGKTGELFF.